This TCR beta chain is from a study of cytomegalovirus exposure and HLA in healthy donors. Study findings and constraints: Immune exposure was documented only through CMV serostatus. In a later analysis, a missense DCLRE1C variant was linked to TCR beta V- and J-gene trimming.

This PCR relied on a set of 60 Vbeta primers and 13 Jbeta primers. Data came from immunoSEQ multiplex PCR; TCRdb stores just in-frame clones and leaves some out. The sample shows about 160,000 clones, 80% of them seen only once. On this clone: Antigen: not known.

This TCR was sampled from a man aged 30 to 45 in good health and CMV-seronegative. The material sequenced was PBMCs.

CDR3 protein: CASSLQGGQPQHF. Written as DNA, the CDR3 is TGTGCCAGCAGTTTACAGGGAGGCCAGCCCCAGCATTTT. The chain links TRBV28 to TRBJ1-5, with D perhaps matching TRBD1 (5 bases). The V end was cut by 2 bases, the J end by 7 bases, with 9 bases between. Per the germline V gene, CDR1 is MDHEN and CDR2 is SYDVKM. This CDR3 is built from 13 residues. The variable domain in full, completed from reference TRBV28 and TRBJ1-5, reads DVKVTQSSRYLVKRTGEKVFLECVQDMDHENMFWYRQDPGLGLRLIYFSYDVKMKEKGDIPEGYSVSREKKERFSLILESASTNQTSMYLCASSLQGGQPQHFGDGTRLSIL.